A selection of T cell receptor beta chains follows, all from one sample in a study of T cell repertoires in cytomegalovirus infection. TCRdb fed the reads into MiXCR, producing one record per CDR3 protein. Among around 170,000 distinct CDR3 sequences listed, 15% to 20% were seen once. Material for sequencing was CD8+ T cells from PBMCs. The origin of the receptors is a human donor in good health (CMV status not recorded). Some clones in this sample may be carry-over from other donors' samples. CDR3s leave out the opening cysteine and the closing phenylalanine or tryptophan. Each record gives: J gene, clone size, V gene, CDR3 protein. Only some rows state a clone size, as once, few, many or a class for expanded clones.

TRBJ2-7 NA TRBV7-2 ASSLGTSGPEQY
TRBJ2-5 few TRBV7-8 ASRYPSGRNQETQY
TRBJ1-1 many TRBV6-2/TRBV6-3 ASSYSAGLSEAF
TRBJ2-3 few TRBV28 ASTLTGAGGGTDTQY
TRBJ2-2 NA TRBV11-3 ASSSRAGGTNTGELF
TRBJ1-5 NA TRBV7-2 ASSLVRHGLNQPQH
TRBJ2-7 few TRBV6-5 ASSYSHGLEQY
TRBJ2-5 few TRBV28 ASSSEGRLY
TRBJ1-2 NA TRBV6-5 ASSYSGSRGYGYT
TRBJ2-5 NA TRBV7-3 ASAPGTGGRETQY
TRBJ1-1 few TRBV7-9 ASSLGRIDEAF
TRBJ2-5 few TRBV7-3 ASSQTGTTRAQY
TRBJ1-1 few TRBV25-1 ASNDGPPEAF
TRBJ2-1 few TRBV7-3 ASSLIGKPRNEQF
TRBJ2-3 few TRBV7-2 ASSLVHSRTDTQY
TRBJ1-2 few TRBV28 ASSPGQIYGYT
TRBJ2-7 NA TRBV7-2 ASSSTGLTYEQY
TRBJ2-5 NA TRBV4-3 ASSQVWTGTETQY
TRBJ1-6 NA TRBV28 ASSFSRFALH
TRBJ1-1 few TRBV7-8 ASSHASGGNTEAF
TRBJ2-1 few TRBV7-6 ASSLYRGQPYNEQF
TRBJ1-1 NA TRBV15 ATSRDYRNTEAF
TRBJ2-2 NA TRBV29-1 SVNTNTGELF
TRBJ1-5 NA TRBV6-2/TRBV6-3 ATVGKGNQPQH
TRBJ2-7 NA TRBV6-8 ASRKTGLSSYEQY
TRBJ2-7 NA TRBV28 ASSESGRSSYEQY
TRBJ2-1 few TRBV7-6 ASRTSGNPENEQF
TRBJ2-7 many TRBV7-2 ASSASGAYEQY
TRBJ1-2 NA TRBV29-1 SVDPLLEDGYT
TRBJ2-7 few TRBV11-1 ASSLSSRVYEQY
TRBJ1-2 NA TRBV7-2 ASSRPGTDYGYT
TRBJ2-5 NA TRBV7-9 ASYLGTGTQETQY
TRBJ2-7 few TRBV7-8 ASSLWDSYEQY
TRBJ2-1 NA TRBV29-1 SVEGSYNEQF
TRBJ2-7 few TRBV12-5 ASGLGGLAGGPPYEQY
TRBJ2-7 NA TRBV28 ASSFGGGGEQY
TRBJ2-1 NA TRBV29-1 SVEFIERTYNEQF
TRBJ2-3 few TRBV7-3 ASSLIGGNTQY
TRBJ2-1 NA TRBV6-2/TRBV6-3 DSSLLAEGNEQF
TRBJ2-7 few TRBV7-6 ASSDLEAGEQY
TRBJ2-5 few TRBV4-3 ASSPSGGGTQY
TRBJ1-5 NA TRBV6-2/TRBV6-3 ASSYRGNQPQH
TRBJ1-2 NA TRBV7-2 ASSLRGQALEGYT
TRBJ1-1 NA TRBV15 ATSTRTGRTEAF
TRBJ1-5 few TRBV7-9 ASSLEQANQPQH
TRBJ2-2 NA TRBV20-1 SASWSLGGELF
TRBJ1-1 few TRBV7-2 ASSSNGGNTEAF
TRBJ2-7 NA TRBV7-9 ASSLEQGILSYEQY
TRBJ1-4 few TRBV20-1 SASRDKNEKLF
TRBJ2-7 few TRBV11-1 ASSFFQAGGEQY
TRBJ2-1 NA TRBV30 AWIRTSYYMSDEQF
TRBJ2-7 NA TRBV7-6 ASSPGTPGREQY
TRBJ2-1 few TRBV12-3/TRBV12-4 ASRNTLDSYNEQF
TRBJ1-1 few TRBV6-5 ASSYPGHWGKTTEAF
TRBJ2-6 NA TRBV7-2 ASSSPDVRSSGANVLT
TRBJ2-7 NA TRBV7-3 ASSPAGGSYEQY
TRBJ1-5 NA TRBV7-1 AGSPTGGQPQH
TRBJ2-7 few TRBV7-2 ASSFFSGFSYEQY
TRBJ2-6 few TRBV7-6 ASSFWSSGANVLT